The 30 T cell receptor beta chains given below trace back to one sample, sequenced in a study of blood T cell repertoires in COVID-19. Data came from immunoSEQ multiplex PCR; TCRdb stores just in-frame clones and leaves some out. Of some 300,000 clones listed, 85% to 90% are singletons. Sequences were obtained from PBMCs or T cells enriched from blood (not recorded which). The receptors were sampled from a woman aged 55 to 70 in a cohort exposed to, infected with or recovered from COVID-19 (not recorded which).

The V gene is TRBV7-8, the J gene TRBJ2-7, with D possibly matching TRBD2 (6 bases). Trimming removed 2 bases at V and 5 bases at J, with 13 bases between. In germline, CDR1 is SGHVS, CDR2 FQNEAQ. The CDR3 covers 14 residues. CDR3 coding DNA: TGTGCCAGCAGCTTACGCCCGTGGGAGGACGAGCAGTACTTC. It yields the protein CASSLRPWEDEQYF.

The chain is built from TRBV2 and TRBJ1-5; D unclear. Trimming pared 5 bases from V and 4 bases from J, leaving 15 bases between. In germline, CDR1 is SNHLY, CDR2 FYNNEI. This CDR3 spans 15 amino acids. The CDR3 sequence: CASSQDGQRNQPQHF. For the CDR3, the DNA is TGTGCCAGCAGTCAAGACGGCCAGCGAAATCAGCCCCAGCATTTT.

CDR3 DNA: TGCAGTGCTAGACGGAACTATGGCTACACCTTC. Its protein product is CSARRNYGYTF. The V and J genes are TRBV20-1 and TRBJ1-2; D is undetermined. This CDR3 is built from 11 residues. V shed 2 bases and J shed 2 bases, with 3 bases lying between them. From germline, CDR1 is DFQATT and CDR2 SNEGSKA (reference sequence).

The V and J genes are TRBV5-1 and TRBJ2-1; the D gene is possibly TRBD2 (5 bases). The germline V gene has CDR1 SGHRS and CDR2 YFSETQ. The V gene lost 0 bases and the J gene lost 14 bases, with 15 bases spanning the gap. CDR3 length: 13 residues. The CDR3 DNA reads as TGCGCCAGCAGCTTGGCGGGAAACCCCCCTAAGTTCTTC. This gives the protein CASSLAGNPPKFF.

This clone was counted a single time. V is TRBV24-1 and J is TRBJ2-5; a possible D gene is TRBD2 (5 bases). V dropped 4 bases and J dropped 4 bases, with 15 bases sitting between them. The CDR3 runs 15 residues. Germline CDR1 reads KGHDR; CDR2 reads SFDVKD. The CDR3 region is CATSDPARAPETQYF. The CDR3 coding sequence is TGTGCCACCAGTGACCCAGCGAGGGCCCCAGAGACCCAGTACTTC.

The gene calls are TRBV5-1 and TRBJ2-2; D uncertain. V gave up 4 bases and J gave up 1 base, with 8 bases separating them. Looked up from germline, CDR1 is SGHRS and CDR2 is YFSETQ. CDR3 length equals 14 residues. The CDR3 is CASSPSMNTGELFF. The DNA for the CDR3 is TGCGCCAGCAGCCCTTCTATGAACACCGGGGAGCTGTTTTTT.

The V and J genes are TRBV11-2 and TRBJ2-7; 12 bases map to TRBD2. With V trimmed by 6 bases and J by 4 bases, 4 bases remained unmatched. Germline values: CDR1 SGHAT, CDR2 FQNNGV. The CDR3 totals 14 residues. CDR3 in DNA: TGTGCCAGCAGTCTAGCGGGAGGGAAGTACGAGCAGTACTTC. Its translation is CASSLAGGKYEQYF.

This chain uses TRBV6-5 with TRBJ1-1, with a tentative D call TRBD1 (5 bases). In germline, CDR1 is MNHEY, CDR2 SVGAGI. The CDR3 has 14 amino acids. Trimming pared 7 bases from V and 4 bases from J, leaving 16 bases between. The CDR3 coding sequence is TGTGCCAGCACTCCTCGCCGGGGGAGCACTGAAGCTTTCTTT. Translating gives CASTPRRGSTEAFF.

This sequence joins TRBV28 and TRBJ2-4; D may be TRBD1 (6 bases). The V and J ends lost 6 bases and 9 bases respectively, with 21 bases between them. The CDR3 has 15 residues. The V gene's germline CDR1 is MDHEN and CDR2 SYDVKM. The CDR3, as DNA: TGTGCCAGCAGCCAAACAGGGAGCTCTGGGATCATTCAGTACTTC. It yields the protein CASSQTGSSGIIQYF.

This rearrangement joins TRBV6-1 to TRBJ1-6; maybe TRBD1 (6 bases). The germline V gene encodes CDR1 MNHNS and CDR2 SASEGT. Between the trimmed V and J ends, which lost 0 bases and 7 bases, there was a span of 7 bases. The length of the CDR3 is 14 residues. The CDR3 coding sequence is TGTGCCAGCAGTGAAGCTACAGGGAATTCACCCCTCCACTTT. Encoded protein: CASSEATGNSPLHF.

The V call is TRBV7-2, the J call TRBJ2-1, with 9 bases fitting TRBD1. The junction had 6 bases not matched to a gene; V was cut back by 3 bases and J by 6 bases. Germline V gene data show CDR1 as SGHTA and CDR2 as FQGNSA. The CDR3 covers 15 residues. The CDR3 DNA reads TGTGCCAGCAGCTTGGGGGACAGGGAAAGCAATGAGCAGTTCTTC. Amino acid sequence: CASSLGDRESNEQFF.

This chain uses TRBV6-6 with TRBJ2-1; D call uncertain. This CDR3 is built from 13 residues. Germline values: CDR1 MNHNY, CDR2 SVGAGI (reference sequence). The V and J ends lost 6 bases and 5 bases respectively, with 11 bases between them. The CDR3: CASRSQQNNEQFF. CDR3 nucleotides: TGTGCCAGCAGATCCCAACAGAACAATGAGCAGTTCTTC.

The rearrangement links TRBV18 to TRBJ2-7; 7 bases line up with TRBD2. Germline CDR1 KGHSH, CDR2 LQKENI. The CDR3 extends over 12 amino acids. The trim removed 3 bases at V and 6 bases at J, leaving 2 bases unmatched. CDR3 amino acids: CASSPGGVEQYF. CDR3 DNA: TGTGCCAGCTCACCTGGGGGGGTCGAGCAGTACTTC.

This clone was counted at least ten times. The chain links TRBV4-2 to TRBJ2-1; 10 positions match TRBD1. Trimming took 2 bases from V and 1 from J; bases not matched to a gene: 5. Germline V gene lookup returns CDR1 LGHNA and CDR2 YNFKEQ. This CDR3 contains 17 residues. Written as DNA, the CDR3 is TGTGCCAGCAGCCAACATCCGGGACAGGGGTCCTACAATGAGCAGTTCTTC. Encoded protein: CASSQHPGQGSYNEQFF.

The DNA of the CDR3 is TGTGCCAGCAGCTTGACAGGTGTGCTAACCGGGGAGCTGTTTTTT. Translating gives CASSLTGVLTGELFF. The V call is TRBV5-5, the J call TRBJ2-2, with D possibly matching TRBD1 (5 bases). Germline values: CDR1 SGHKS, CDR2 YYEKEE (reference sequence). Trimming cost V 1 base and J 5 bases, with 12 bases left between them. This CDR3 spans 15 amino acids.

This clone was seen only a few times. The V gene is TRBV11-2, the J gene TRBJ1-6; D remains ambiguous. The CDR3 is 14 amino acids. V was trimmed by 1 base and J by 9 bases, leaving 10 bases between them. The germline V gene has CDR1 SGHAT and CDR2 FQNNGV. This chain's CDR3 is CASSLVGRSSPLHF. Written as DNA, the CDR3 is TGTGCCAGCAGCTTAGTCGGTCGGTCTTCACCCCTCCACTTT.

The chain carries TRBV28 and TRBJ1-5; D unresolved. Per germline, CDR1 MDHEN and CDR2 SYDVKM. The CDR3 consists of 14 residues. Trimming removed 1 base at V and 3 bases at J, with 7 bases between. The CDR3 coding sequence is TGTGCCAGCAGTTTATATATTCTCAATCAGCCCCAGCATTTT. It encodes CASSLYILNQPQHF.

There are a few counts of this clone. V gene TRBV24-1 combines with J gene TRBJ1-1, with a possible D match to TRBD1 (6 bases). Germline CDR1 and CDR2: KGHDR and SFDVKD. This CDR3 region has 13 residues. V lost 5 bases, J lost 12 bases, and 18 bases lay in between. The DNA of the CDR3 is TGTGCCACCAGTGCCACGAAAGGGGGAGTAACTTTCTTT. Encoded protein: CATSATKGGVTFF.

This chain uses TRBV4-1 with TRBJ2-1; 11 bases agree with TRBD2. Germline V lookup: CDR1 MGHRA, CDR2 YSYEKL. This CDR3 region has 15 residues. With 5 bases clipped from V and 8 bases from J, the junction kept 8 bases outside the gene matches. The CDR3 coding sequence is TGCGCCAGCAGCTCATTGACTAGCGGGGTGGATGAGCAGTTCTTC. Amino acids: CASSSLTSGVDEQFF.

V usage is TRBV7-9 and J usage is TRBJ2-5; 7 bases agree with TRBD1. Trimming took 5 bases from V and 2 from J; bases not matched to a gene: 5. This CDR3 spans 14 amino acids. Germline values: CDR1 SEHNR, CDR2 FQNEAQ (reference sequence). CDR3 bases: TGTGCCAGCAGCCGTCGACAGGGTCAAGAGACCCAGTACTTC. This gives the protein CASSRRQGQETQYF.

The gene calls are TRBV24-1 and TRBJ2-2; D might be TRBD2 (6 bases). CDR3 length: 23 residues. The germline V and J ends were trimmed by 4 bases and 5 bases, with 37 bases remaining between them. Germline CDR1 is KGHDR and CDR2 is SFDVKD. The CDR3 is CATSDLCWMGRKTLQPQTGELFF. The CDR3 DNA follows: TGTGCCACCAGTGACCTCTGTTGGATGGGGAGGAAGACCCTTCAACCACAGACCGGGGAGCTGTTTTTT.

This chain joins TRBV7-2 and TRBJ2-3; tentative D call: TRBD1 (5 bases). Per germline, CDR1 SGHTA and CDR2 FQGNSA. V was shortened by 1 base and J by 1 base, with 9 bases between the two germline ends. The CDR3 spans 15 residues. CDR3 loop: CASSLEGHRTDTQYF. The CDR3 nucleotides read TGTGCCAGCAGCTTAGAGGGGCACCGCACAGATACGCAGTATTTT. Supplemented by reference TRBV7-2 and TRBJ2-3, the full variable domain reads GAGVSQSPSNKVTEKGKDVELRCDPISGHTALYWYRQSLGQGLEFLIYFQGNSAPDKSGLPSDRFSAERTGGSVSTLTIQRTQQEDSAVYLCASSLEGHRTDTQYFGPGTRLTVL.

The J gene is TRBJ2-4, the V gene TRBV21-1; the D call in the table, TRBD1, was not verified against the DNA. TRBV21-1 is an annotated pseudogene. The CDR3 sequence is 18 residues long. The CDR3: CASSKATGRLLAKNIQYF. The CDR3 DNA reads TGTGCCAGCAGCAAGGCGACAGGACGGCTACTAGCCAAAAACATTCAGTACTTC.

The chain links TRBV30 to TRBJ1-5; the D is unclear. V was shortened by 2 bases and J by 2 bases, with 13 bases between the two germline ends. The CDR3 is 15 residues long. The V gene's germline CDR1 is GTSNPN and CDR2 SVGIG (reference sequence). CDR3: CAWSRGLLGNQPQHF. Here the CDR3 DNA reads TGTGCCTGGAGTCGTGGGCTTCTGGGCAATCAGCCCCAGCATTTT.

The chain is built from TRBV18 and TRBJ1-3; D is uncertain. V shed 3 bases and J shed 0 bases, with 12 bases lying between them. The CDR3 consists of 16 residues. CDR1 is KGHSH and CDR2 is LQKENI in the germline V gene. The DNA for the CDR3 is TGTGCCAGCTCACCCAGCCAAGGGAGCTCTGGAAACACCATATATTTT. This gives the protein CASSPSQGSSGNTIYF. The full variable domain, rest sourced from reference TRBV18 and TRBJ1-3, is NAGVMQNPRHLVRRRGQEARLRCSPMKGHSHVYWYRQLPEEGLKFMVYLQKENIIDESGMPKERFSAEFPKEGPSILRIQQVVRGDSAAYFCASSPSQGSSGNTIYFGEGSWLTVV.

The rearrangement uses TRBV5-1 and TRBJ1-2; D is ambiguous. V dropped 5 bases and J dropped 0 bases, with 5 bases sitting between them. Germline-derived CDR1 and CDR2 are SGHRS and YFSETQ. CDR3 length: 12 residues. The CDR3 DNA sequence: TGCGCCAGCAGGTCCACTAACTATGGCTACACCTTC. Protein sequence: CASRSTNYGYTF.

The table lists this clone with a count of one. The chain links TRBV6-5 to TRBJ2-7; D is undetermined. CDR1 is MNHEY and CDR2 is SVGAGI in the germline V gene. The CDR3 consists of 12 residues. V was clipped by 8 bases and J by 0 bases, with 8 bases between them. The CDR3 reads CASLLHSYEQYF. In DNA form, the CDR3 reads TGTGCCAGCCTGTTACACTCCTACGAGCAGTACTTC.

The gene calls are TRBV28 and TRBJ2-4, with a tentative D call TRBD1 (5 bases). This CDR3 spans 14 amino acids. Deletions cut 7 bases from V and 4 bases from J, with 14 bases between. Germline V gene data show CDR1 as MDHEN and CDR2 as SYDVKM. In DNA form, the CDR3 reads TGTGCCAGCACCATTGGGGCAGCTAAAAACATTCAGTACTTC. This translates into CASTIGAAKNIQYF. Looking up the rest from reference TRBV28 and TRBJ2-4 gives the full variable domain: DVKVTQSSRYLVKRTGEKVFLECVQDMDHENMFWYRQDPGLGLRLIYFSYDVKMKEKGDIPEGYSVSREKKERFSLILESASTNQTSMYLCASTIGAAKNIQYFGAGTRLSVL.

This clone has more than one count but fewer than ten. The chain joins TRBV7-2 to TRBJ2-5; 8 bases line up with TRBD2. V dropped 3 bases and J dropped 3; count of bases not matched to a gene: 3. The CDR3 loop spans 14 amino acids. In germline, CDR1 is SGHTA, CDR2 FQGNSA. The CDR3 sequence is CASSFYGREETQYF. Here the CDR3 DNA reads TGTGCCAGCAGCTTCTACGGGAGGGAAGAGACCCAGTACTTC.

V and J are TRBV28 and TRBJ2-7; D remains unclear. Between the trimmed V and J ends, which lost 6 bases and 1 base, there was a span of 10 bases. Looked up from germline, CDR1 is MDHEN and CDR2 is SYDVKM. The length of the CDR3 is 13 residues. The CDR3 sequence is CASSQVTSYEQYF. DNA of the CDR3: TGTGCCAGCAGCCAGGTCACTTCCTACGAGCAGTACTTC.